This T cell receptor beta chain originates from a study of metastatic and nonmetastatic thyroid tumors. Nobody among the patients had been given any treatment before thyroid surgery. TCRdb used MiXCR to call clones anew from the PCR reads. In the table there are about 9,500 clones, under 40% of which are singletons. From germline, CDR1 is DFQATT and CDR2 SNEGSKA (reference sequence). J lost 10 bases, V lost 0 bases, and 7 bases had no gene match. The length of the CDR3 is 15 residues. The chain combines TRBV20-1 with TRBJ2-5, with TRBD2 identical over 14 bases. The receptor's source is a female donor with papillary thyroid cancer or a benign thyroid nodule (not recorded which). Some clones in this sample may be carry-over from other donors' samples. Material for sequencing was adjacent normal tissue. The CDR3 sequence: CSARDTTSGGADQYF. The CDR3 nucleotides read TGCAGTGCTAGAGATACGACTAGCGGGGGGGCTGACCAGTACTTC.